The next 20 T cell receptor beta chains were all read from a single sample in a study of radiation and T cells in renal cell carcinoma. Measured with immunoSEQ multiplex PCR; TCRdb has only the in-frame clones, and not every one. This table has 100,000 or so clones, 86% appearing once. Sample time point: baseline pretreatment blood. Stated treatment: 15 Gy SBRT to primary tumor, nephrectomy 4 weeks later. The sequencing here drew on blood, taken from a patient whose treatment included radiotherapy and nephrectomy. All receptors derive from a man in his forties or fifties with renal cell carcinoma.

Concerning this clone: One end of the junction does not line up with germline, which may come from a read error. The genes are TRBV6-1 and TRBJ1-4, with D possibly matching TRBD1 (5 bases). There are 14 residues in the CDR3. The germline CDR1 and CDR2 sequences are MNHNS and SASEGT. The CDR3 here is CASREGGGNEKLFF. CDR3 DNA: TGTGCCAGCAGAGAAGGTGGGGGTAATGAAAAACTGTTTTTT.

The chain links TRBV1 to TRBJ1-2; the table's D call, TRBD1, has no DNA check behind it. TRBV1 is a pseudogene. The CDR3 is made up of 15 amino acids. CDR3 in DNA: TGCACCAGCAGCCAAGCTGGACAGGGAGGAGATGGCTACACCTTC. The encoded protein is CTSSQAGQGGDGYTF.

The count of this clone is one. The J gene is TRBJ1-5, the V gene TRBV10-1; 8 bases are shared with TRBD1. Trimming cost V 11 bases and J 5 bases; bases outside gene matches: 11. There are 14 residues in the CDR3. The V gene's germline CDR1 is WNHNN and CDR2 SYGVQD (reference sequence). The DNA for the CDR3 is TGCGCCGGGATCGGACAGGGCGGGCATCAGCCCCAGCATTTT. This encodes CAGIGQGGHQPQHF.

CDR3 coding DNA: TGTGCCAGCTCACCTGGAGCCTACGAGCAGTACTTC. Translation: CASSPGAYEQYF. The chain recombines TRBV18 with TRBJ2-7; D is uncertain. The CDR3 loop spans 12 amino acids. The V end was cut by 3 bases, the J end by 2 bases, with 5 bases between. Germline V gene lookup returns CDR1 KGHSH and CDR2 LQKENI.

The chain couples TRBV28 to TRBJ1-5; no clear D. CDR1 MDHEN and CDR2 SYDVKM come from the germline V gene. The CDR3 sequence is 12 residues long. V lost 4 bases, J lost 11 bases, and 12 bases lay in between. The CDR3 DNA is TGTGCCAGCAGTTACGTAGGACGGTCCCAGCATTTT. Its protein product is CASSYVGRSQHF. Together with reference TRBV28 and TRBJ1-5, the CDR3 gives the full variable domain: DVKVTQSSRYLVKRTGEKVFLECVQDMDHENMFWYRQDPGLGLRLIYFSYDVKMKEKGDIPEGYSVSREKKERFSLILESASTNQTSMYLCASSYVGRSQHFGDGTRLSIL.

This clone was found once. The rearrangement uses TRBV9 and TRBJ2-5, with 7 bases identical to TRBD2. V shed 6 bases, J shed 4 bases, and the junction held 15 bases outside the gene matches. The CDR3 length is 16 residues. Germline V lookup: CDR1 SGDLS, CDR2 YYNGEE. The CDR3 is CASTLMGEGQGETQYF. The CDR3 DNA sequence: TGTGCCAGCACCTTGATGGGGGAGGGCCAAGGAGAGACCCAGTACTTC.

The V call is TRBV11-2, the J call TRBJ2-3; tentatively, D is TRBD1 (6 bases). The CDR3 totals 15 residues. Germline-derived CDR1 and CDR2 are SGHAT and FQNNGV. V was clipped by 5 bases and J by 0 bases, with 12 bases between them. In DNA form, the CDR3 reads TGTGCCAGCAGCCCCAGGGGTTCTAGCACAGATACGCAGTATTTT. Amino acids: CASSPRGSSTDTQYF.

The chain uses TRBV30 and TRBJ2-7; 10 bases map to TRBD1. From germline, CDR1 is GTSNPN and CDR2 SVGIG (reference sequence). The V gene end was trimmed by 4 bases and the J gene end by 5 bases; junction bases not matched to a gene: 11. The CDR3 has 15 amino acids. DNA for the CDR3: TGTGCCTGGACCCGGGGACAGGGGCCTTTCCACGAGCAGTACTTC. This encodes CAWTRGQGPFHEQYF.

This chain joins TRBV6-1 and TRBJ2-3, with no clear D. The CDR3 runs 13 residues. V lost 8 bases and J lost 5, with 14 bases in between. Germline assignment: CDR1 MNHNS and CDR2 SASEGT. CDR3 coding DNA: TGTGCCAGCCTCCACGACACAGTAGATACGCAGTATTTT. This translates into CASLHDTVDTQYF.

This clone was seen just once. The chain combines TRBV10-2 with TRBJ2-7, with a possible D match to TRBD2 (6 bases). Deletions cut 4 bases from V and 2 bases from J, with 15 bases between. This CDR3 spans 15 amino acids. Germline V gives CDR1 WSHSY, CDR2 SAAADI. The CDR3 DNA sequence: TGCGCCAGCAGTGTCATGGCGGGGATTGCCTACGAGCAGTACTTC. This sequence encodes CASSVMAGIAYEQYF.

V gene TRBV5-1 combines with J gene TRBJ2-7, with D maybe TRBD2 (6 bases). CDR1 is SGHRS, CDR2 YFSETQ, per germline. V gave up 2 bases and J gave up 5 bases, with 14 bases separating them. The CDR3 contains 14 residues. The chain's CDR3 is CASSFRLGLNEQYF. DNA for the CDR3: TGCGCCAGCAGCTTCCGACTAGGTCTAAACGAGCAGTACTTC.

V and J are TRBV29-1 and TRBJ2-3; D gene uncertain. The V end lost 4 bases, the J end lost 2 bases, and 10 bases lay between the germline ends. CDR3 size: 13 residues. Germline V gene lookup returns CDR1 SQVTM and CDR2 ANQGSEA. The chain's CDR3 is CSVVGTYTDTQYF. CDR3 in DNA: TGCAGCGTTGTCGGTACCTACACAGATACGCAGTATTTT.

A single count supports this clone. The rearrangement joins TRBV18 to TRBJ2-7; 12 bases map to TRBD1. Germline lookup yields CDR1 KGHSH and CDR2 LQKENI. After removal of 3 bases from V and 6 bases from J, the junction contained 6 bases not matched to a gene. The CDR3 is 15 amino acids. The CDR3 spells CASSPPGQGAGEQYF. For the CDR3, the DNA is TGTGCCAGCTCACCCCCGGGACAGGGGGCCGGCGAGCAGTACTTC. The whole variable domain, remainder taken from reference TRBV18 and TRBJ2-7, is NAGVMQNPRHLVRRRGQEARLRCSPMKGHSHVYWYRQLPEEGLKFMVYLQKENIIDESGMPKERFSAEFPKEGPSILRIQQVVRGDSAAYFCASSPPGQGAGEQYFGPGTRLTVT.

Only one count was recorded for this clone. The chain combines TRBV6-1 with TRBJ1-3; the D is unclear. With 6 bases removed from V and 0 bases from J, the gap between germline ends came to 6 bases. CDR3 length equals 13 residues. Germline V gene lookup returns CDR1 MNHNS and CDR2 SASEGT. In nucleotides, the CDR3 is TGTGCCAGCAGGGGGTACTCTGGAAACACCATATATTTT. It specifies CASRGYSGNTIYF.

This sequence joins TRBV4-1 and TRBJ1-1; perhaps TRBD1 as D (6 bases). The CDR3 has 15 residues. From germline, CDR1 is MGHRA and CDR2 YSYEKL. V gave up 4 bases and J gave up 3 bases, with 15 bases separating them. Here the CDR3 reads CASSRQGLVDTEAFF. The CDR3, as DNA: TGCGCCAGCAGCCGGCAGGGGTTGGTAGACACTGAAGCTTTCTTT.

This sequence joins TRBV7-8 and TRBJ2-5; D ambiguous. With 1 base removed from V and 1 base from J, the gap between germline ends came to 19 bases. The CDR3 covers 18 residues. Germline CDR1 reads SGHVS; CDR2 reads FQNEAQ. Here the CDR3 reads CASSLVGRSSWAQETQYF. DNA for the CDR3: TGTGCCAGCAGCTTAGTTGGTAGGAGTTCGTGGGCCCAAGAGACCCAGTACTTC.

This chain uses TRBV30 with TRBJ1-3, with D possibly being TRBD1 (5 bases). Trimming removed 1 base from V and 5 bases from J, with 9 bases in between. Per germline, CDR1 GTSNPN and CDR2 SVGIG (reference sequence). The CDR3 is made up of 13 amino acids. CDR3 sequence: CAWSGDRRNTIYF. As DNA, the CDR3 is TGTGCCTGGAGTGGTGACAGAAGAAACACCATATATTTT.

V gene TRBV5-1 combines with J gene TRBJ2-3, with D tentatively TRBD1 (5 bases). CDR1 is SGHRS and CDR2 is YFSETQ in the germline V gene. The CDR3 has 17 amino acids. Trimming removed 1 base from V and 1 base from J, with 16 bases in between. The CDR3 spells CASSLTKTVRGTDTQYF. The DNA of the CDR3 is TGCGCCAGCAGCTTGACGAAGACAGTAAGGGGCACAGATACGCAGTATTTT.

V and J are TRBV4-3 and TRBJ1-1; TRBD1 is a possible D gene (5 bases). The germline V gene encodes CDR1 LGHNA and CDR2 YSLEER. The V and J ends lost 2 bases and 5 bases respectively, with 15 bases between them. CDR3 size: 15 residues. CDR3 in amino acids: CASSQLNKPGTEAFF. CDR3 sequence (DNA): TGCGCCAGCAGCCAACTAAATAAACCAGGGACTGAAGCTTTCTTT.

This clone has a single count. This CDR3 is CASSPSGTGVEGYTF. CDR3 in DNA: TGTGCCAGCAGCCCATCCGGGACAGGGGTAGAAGGCTACACCTTC. J is TRBJ1-2 and V is TRBV7-9, with 10 nucleotides matching TRBD1. This CDR3 comprises 15 residues. V shed 5 bases and J 8 bases; nucleotides not matched to a gene: 11. Looked up from germline, CDR1 is SEHNR and CDR2 is FQNEAQ (reference sequence).